This T cell receptor (beta chain) was profiled in a study of human T cells and chemical hapten exposure. Specified time point: pre-sensitization, week 0. Treatment here: therapeutic diphenylcyclopropenone sensitization with weekly scalp DPC. The library tagged individual cDNA molecules with unique molecular identifiers. One entry per CDR3 protein, called by TCRdb with MiXCR from the RACE reads. The sample shows some 74,000 distinct CDR3 sequences, 14% of them seen only once. This specimen was whole blood, taken in connection with sensitization to the hapten diphenylcyclopropenone (DPC). The source is a woman between 50 and 59 years old with alopecia areata. Some clones in this sample may be carry-over from other donors' samples.

This CDR3 is CASSWSKSGTGVYNEQFF. For the CDR3, the DNA is TGCGCCAGCAGCTGGAGTAAATCCGGGACAGGGGTCTACAATGAGCAGTTCTTC. The V and J genes are TRBV5-1 and TRBJ2-1, with 10 positions matching TRBD1. Germline trimming cut 3 bases from V and 3 bases from J; bases unmatched to any gene: 12. Per the germline V gene, CDR1 is SGHRS and CDR2 is YFSETQ. The CDR3 is 18 residues long.